This passage covers 12 T cell receptor beta chains from one sample sequenced in a study of radiotherapy plus CTLA-4 blockade in lung cancer. Profiling relied on immunoSEQ multiplex PCR, and the TCRdb table lists in-frame clones only, not all of them. The sample consists of tens of thousands of clones, under 80% of them appearing once. The sequenced sample was peripheral blood, obtained from a patient treated with radiotherapy plus ipilimumab. Source of these receptors: a human donor with non-small cell lung cancer who had stable disease on radiotherapy plus ipilimumab.

This chain links TRBV5-1 with TRBJ1-1, with D possibly matching TRBD1 (5 bases). The CDR3 totals 15 residues. Germline-derived CDR1 and CDR2 are SGHRS and YFSETQ. V gave up 1 base and J gave up 0 bases, with 10 bases separating them. CDR3 amino acids: CASSLRSGLNTEAFF. CDR3 in DNA: TGCGCCAGCAGCTTGAGGTCAGGGCTGAACACTGAAGCTTTCTTT.

This clone was observed once. The rearrangement uses TRBV5-5 and TRBJ2-4; no reliable D call. V was pared by 0 bases and J by 14 bases, with 9 bases between. The germline CDR1 and CDR2 sequences are SGHKS and YYEKEE (reference sequence). The CDR3 contains 11 residues. This CDR3 reads CASSLDTAEYF. DNA of the CDR3: TGTGCCAGCAGCTTGGATACGGCCGAGTACTTC.

The chain employs TRBV19 and TRBJ2-3, with a possible D match to TRBD2 (5 bases). The CDR3 extends over 13 amino acids. V was clipped by 6 bases and J by 2 bases, with 9 bases between them. CDR1 LNHDA and CDR2 SQIVND come from the germline V gene (reference sequence). Here the CDR3 DNA reads TGTGCCAGTAGCCCGGGAATCACAGATACGCAGTATTTT. Its protein is CASSPGITDTQYF.

The count of this clone is one. The V call is TRBV6-5, the J call TRBJ1-6; TRBD1 might be the D (5 bases). This CDR3 region has 15 residues. V gave up 7 bases and J gave up 5 bases, with 15 bases separating them. CDR1 and CDR2 (germline): MNHEY, SVGAGI. The CDR3 loop is CASMVDSRHNSPLHF. CDR3 DNA: TGTGCCAGCATGGTAGACAGCCGTCATAATTCACCCCTCCACTTT.

The genes are TRBV23-1 and TRBJ1-4; D is unclear. Being an ORF, TRBV23-1 has a function that is uncertain. V lost 7 bases and J 3 bases, leaving 18 bases between the germline ends. This CDR3 is built from 16 residues. The CDR3 loop is CASTLDKDGSNEKLFF. For the CDR3, the DNA is TGCGCCAGCACCCTAGATAAGGACGGATCTAATGAAAAACTGTTTTTT.

This chain connects TRBV7-3 to TRBJ1-1; 9 nucleotides align to TRBD1. The germline V gene has CDR1 SGHTA and CDR2 FQGTGA. CDR3 size: 15 residues. V gave up 3 bases and J gave up 5 bases; unmatched junction bases: 7. CDR3 DNA: TGTGCCAGCAGCTTTACAGGGGGCGGAGGTACTGAAGCTTTCTTT. Translated, it gives CASSFTGGGGTEAFF.

The V and J genes are TRBV7-8 and TRBJ1-1; D not resolved. Germline V gene lookup returns CDR1 SGHVS and CDR2 FQNEAQ. CDR3 length equals 14 residues. Trimming stripped 1 base from V and 1 base from J, with 7 bases between. The CDR3 DNA is TGTGCCAGCAGCTTAGGGGCCGCGAACACTGAAGCTTTCTTT. Residues: CASSLGAANTEAFF. The full variable domain, rest sourced from reference TRBV7-8 and TRBJ1-1, is GAGVSQSPRYKVAKRGQDVALRCDPISGHVSLFWYQQALGQGPEFLTYFQNEAQLDKSGLPSDRFFAERPEGSVSTLKIQRTQQEDSAVYLCASSLGAANTEAFFGQGTRLTVV.

The rearrangement links TRBV19 to TRBJ2-1; 12 bases map to TRBD2. This CDR3 is built from 15 residues. Germline assignment: CDR1 LNHDA and CDR2 SQIVND (reference sequence). V lost 6 bases to trimming and J lost 9 bases; unmatched junction nucleotides: 9. CDR3 in amino acids: CASSLTLAGGGEQFF. The CDR3 DNA sequence: TGTGCCAGTAGCCTCACGCTAGCGGGGGGGGGTGAGCAGTTCTTC.

V usage is TRBV6-6 and J usage is TRBJ2-3; TRBD2 matches at 11 bases. The CDR3 contains 16 residues. After removal of 0 bases from V and 1 base from J, the junction contained 0 bases not matched to a gene. Germline V CDR1 and CDR2: MNHNY, SVGAGI (reference sequence). The DNA of the CDR3 is TGTGCCAGCAGTTACTCGGGACTAGCGGGCACAGATACGCAGTATTTT. Translating it yields CASSYSGLAGTDTQYF.

The V and J genes are TRBV19 and TRBJ2-2; D perhaps matches TRBD1 (6 bases). The CDR3 sequence is 15 residues long. Germline loops: CDR1 LNHDA, CDR2 SQIVND (reference sequence). The V end was cut by 5 bases, the J end by 4 bases, with 14 bases between. The CDR3 coding sequence is TGTGCCAGTAGTCAAGGACAGCGTGTCACCGGGGAGCTGTTTTTT. Translating it yields CASSQGQRVTGELFF.

This chain joins TRBV5-1 and TRBJ1-5, with D tentatively TRBD1 (6 bases). Germline values: CDR1 SGHRS, CDR2 YFSETQ. The CDR3 contains 16 residues. The V end lost 1 base, the J end lost 2 bases, and 13 bases lay between the germline ends. The CDR3 region is CASSLTPGGGNQPQHF. DNA of the CDR3: TGCGCCAGCAGCTTGACCCCGGGGGGCGGCAATCAGCCCCAGCATTTT.

The rearrangement links TRBV28 to TRBJ2-3, with no clear D. CDR1 and CDR2 from the germline V gene are MDHEN and SYDVKM. The CDR3 sequence is 12 residues long. Trimming left V 2 bases short and J 10 bases short, with 10 bases between. CDR3 amino acids: CASSLVTVAQYF. The CDR3, as DNA: TGTGCCAGCAGTTTAGTTACGGTGGCGCAGTATTTT.